These 25 T cell receptor beta chains originate from one sample sequenced in a study of T cells in localized non-small cell lung cancer. Profiling relied on immunoSEQ multiplex PCR, and the TCRdb table lists in-frame clones only, not all of them. The top ten hold about 18% of the sample, which has tens of thousands of clones, roughly 87% seen once. The starting material was peripheral blood, obtained before any cancer treatment. Source of these receptors: a male donor older than 55 with stage III squamous cell lung carcinoma.

The chain carries TRBV6-5 and TRBJ2-7, with D perhaps given as TRBD1 or TRBD2 (7 bases each). The CDR3 consists of 15 residues. V lost 6 bases to trimming and J lost 2 bases, with 17 bases between them. CDR1 MNHEY and CDR2 SVGAGI come from the germline V gene. CDR3: CASRGGGAGTYEQYF. The CDR3 DNA follows: TGTGCCAGCAGGGGAGGGGGCGCGGGAACCTACGAGCAGTACTTC.

The chain uses TRBV5-8 and TRBJ2-1; 10 bases are a match to TRBD1. The germline V gene has CDR1 SGHTS and CDR2 YDEGEE. The V gene end was trimmed by 3 bases and the J gene end by 9 bases; junction bases not matched to a gene: 9. The CDR3 loop spans 15 amino acids. CDR3 DNA sequence: TGTGCCAGCAGCTCCTCGGGACAGGGGCGTGTTGAGCAGTTCTTC. Its translation: CASSSSGQGRVEQFF.

The chain links TRBV11-2 to TRBJ2-5; D is undetermined. V dropped 3 bases and J dropped 3 bases, with 8 bases sitting between them. CDR1 is SGHAT, CDR2 FQNNGV, per germline. The CDR3 is 13 amino acids. The CDR3 loop is CASSFNSKETQYF. DNA for the CDR3: TGTGCCAGCAGCTTTAACTCAAAAGAGACCCAGTACTTC.

The chain uses TRBV7-3 and TRBJ2-1, with no clear D. The germline CDR1 and CDR2 sequences are SGHTA and FQGTGA. The CDR3 totals 13 residues. Trimming took off 5 bases at V and 5 bases at J, with 10 bases between the two ends. The CDR3 region is CASSLADNNEQFF. In DNA form, the CDR3 reads TGTGCCAGCAGCCTCGCCGACAACAATGAGCAGTTCTTC.

The chain recombines TRBV19 with TRBJ2-1; TRBD1 is a possible D gene (5 bases). The CDR3 is 14 amino acids. V lost 5 bases, J lost 2 bases, and 10 bases lay in between. Germline CDR1 is LNHDA and CDR2 is SQIVND (reference sequence). CDR3 sequence (DNA): TGTGCCAGTAGTTGGGCAGGGACCTACAATGAGCAGTTCTTC. Translated: CASSWAGTYNEQFF.

This clone was observed once. The chain combines TRBV19 with TRBJ1-4; D is possibly TRBD1 (6 bases). This CDR3 comprises 19 residues. The ends were cut back, 3 bases at V and 0 bases at J, with 20 bases in the middle. Germline assignment: CDR1 LNHDA and CDR2 SQIVND (reference sequence). The CDR3 DNA is TGTGCCAGTAGTATCCCCCTTGGACAGACAGTTGCAACTAATGAAAAACTGTTTTTT. Protein product: CASSIPLGQTVATNEKLFF.

V is TRBV14 and J is TRBJ2-1; 10 bases fit TRBD2. The germline CDR1 and CDR2 sequences are SGHDN and FVKESK. The CDR3 contains 17 residues. V shed 1 base, J shed 8 bases, and the junction held 11 bases outside the gene matches. The CDR3 DNA reads as TGTGCCAGCAGCCAAGCTAGCGGGGGAGCGGGTGGGTATGAGCAGTTCTTC. Its protein product is CASSQASGGAGGYEQFF.

The chain carries TRBV5-1 and TRBJ1-1; 8 bases align to TRBD1. V shed 3 bases, J shed 2 bases, and the junction held 3 bases outside the gene matches. The CDR3 runs to 14 residues. The germline CDR1 and CDR2 sequences are SGHRS and YFSETQ. CDR3 region: CASSWDRRNTEAFF. Written as DNA, the CDR3 is TGCGCCAGCAGCTGGGACAGGCGCAACACTGAAGCTTTCTTT.

The chain uses TRBV7-8 and TRBJ1-2; D is perhaps TRBD1 (5 bases). The germline V and J ends were trimmed by 2 bases and 4 bases, with 11 bases remaining between them. This CDR3 contains 14 residues. CDR1 and CDR2 (germline): SGHVS, FQNEAQ. The CDR3 DNA follows: TGTGCCAGCAGCTTATCTCAGGGTGGCTATGGCTACACCTTC. Translating gives CASSLSQGGYGYTF.

This clone was counted only a few times. The V gene is TRBV15, the J gene TRBJ2-5, with D tentatively TRBD1 (5 bases). Germline V gene data show CDR1 as LNHNV and CDR2 as YYDKDF (reference sequence). With 1 base removed from V and 5 bases from J, the gap between germline ends came to 17 bases. The CDR3 totals 16 residues. CDR3 sequence reads: CATSRGGRGGVETQYF. The CDR3 coding sequence is TGTGCCACCAGCAGAGGGGGAAGGGGCGGCGTGGAGACCCAGTACTTC.

This sequence joins TRBV5-1 and TRBJ1-1; D uncertain. The germline CDR1 and CDR2 sequences are SGHRS and YFSETQ. The V end lost 9 bases, the J end lost 1 base, and 16 bases lay between the germline ends. This CDR3 has 14 amino acids. For the CDR3, the DNA is TGCGCCACCACCGAGACAAATACGAACACTGAAGCTTTCTTT. It codes for CATTETNTNTEAFF.

The chain carries TRBV5-4 and TRBJ1-3; D is perhaps TRBD1 (5 bases). V shed 0 bases and J shed 3 bases, with 10 bases lying between them. This CDR3 contains 15 residues. Germline V gene sequence: CDR1 SGHNT, CDR2 YYREEE (reference sequence). Here the CDR3 DNA reads TGTGCCAGCAGCTTGGCAGGGAGTAATGGAAACACCATATATTTT. Translated: CASSLAGSNGNTIYF.

This chain uses TRBV6-6 with TRBJ2-3; 9 bases align to TRBD1. Trimming at V came to 4 bases and at J to 9 bases, leaving 5 bases not matched to a gene. This CDR3 has 13 residues. The germline V gene encodes CDR1 MNHNY and CDR2 SVGAGI (reference sequence). CDR3 DNA sequence: TGTGCCAGCAGTTCCGGACAGGGGTCAACGCAGTATTTT. Translating gives CASSSGQGSTQYF.

The rearrangement links TRBV23-1 to TRBJ2-1; maybe TRBD1 (5 bases). TRBV23-1 is an open reading frame, and its role is uncertain. V shed 4 bases and J shed 4 bases, with 17 bases lying between them. The CDR3 has 16 residues. CDR3: CASSPAGKPVYNEQFF. The CDR3 DNA reads TGCGCCAGCAGTCCCGCAGGGAAACCCGTTTACAATGAGCAGTTCTTC.

J is TRBJ1-5 and V is TRBV19; D gene ambiguous. The CDR3 is 14 amino acids. Germline V gene lookup returns CDR1 LNHDA and CDR2 SQIVND (reference sequence). V was cut by 3 bases and J by 5 bases, with 11 bases left in between. Here the CDR3 reads CASSIAQPYQPQHF. The DNA for the CDR3 is TGTGCCAGTAGTATTGCCCAGCCCTATCAGCCCCAGCATTTT.

This clone was seen only once. This chain links TRBV30 with TRBJ1-5; the D gene is possibly TRBD1 (6 bases). Trimming pared 0 bases from V and 3 bases from J, leaving 12 bases between. CDR1 GTSNPN and CDR2 SVGIG come from the germline V gene (reference sequence). The CDR3 sequence is 15 residues long. In DNA form, the CDR3 reads TGTGCCTGGAGTGTACAACAGGGCATCAATCAGCCCCAGCATTTT. It translates to CAWSVQQGINQPQHF. Full variable domain (outside the CDR3, taken from reference TRBV30 and TRBJ1-5): SQTIHQWPATLVQPVGSPLSLECTVEGTSNPNLYWYRQAAGRGLQLLFYSVGIGQISSEVPQNLSASRPQDRQFILSSKKLLLSDSGFYLCAWSVQQGINQPQHFGDGTRLSIL.

The chain carries TRBV4-1 and TRBJ1-2; 11 bases fit TRBD1. The CDR3 totals 14 residues. J lost 7 bases, V lost 5 bases, and 6 bases had no gene match. From germline, CDR1 is MGHRA and CDR2 YSYEKL. The CDR3: CASSGRDRGSGYTF. In DNA, the CDR3 is TGCGCCAGCAGCGGCCGGGACAGGGGGAGTGGCTACACCTTC.

This chain joins TRBV6-5 and TRBJ2-3; tentatively, D is TRBD2 (6 bases). The CDR3 is 13 amino acids. Germline V CDR1 and CDR2: MNHEY, SVGAGI. V lost 4 bases and J 5 bases, leaving 10 bases between the germline ends. In nucleotides, the CDR3 is TGTGCCAGCAGTTCCCTGGGGGGAGATACGCAGTATTTT. The encoded protein is CASSSLGGDTQYF.

This clone showed up just once. The chain couples TRBV5-1 to TRBJ2-7, with 11 bases fitting TRBD2. The ends lost 4 bases at V and 5 bases at J; junction bases unmatched: 11. Germline assignment: CDR1 SGHRS and CDR2 YFSETQ. The CDR3 length is 16 residues. DNA for the CDR3: TGCGCCAGCAGCGTGACGGGACTAGCGGATTACGACGAGCAGTACTTC. Translating it yields CASSVTGLADYDEQYF.

On this clone: The same CDR3 arises from other DNA sequences in this sample as well. The chain couples TRBV2 to TRBJ1-5; 11 bases line up with TRBD1. The V segment lost 4 bases and the J segment 5 bases; nucleotides outside the gene matches: 1. The CDR3 extends over 14 amino acids. The germline V gene has CDR1 SNHLY and CDR2 FYNNEI. CDR3: CASSGTGGHQPQHF. CDR3 nucleotides: TGTGCCAGCAGTGGGACAGGGGGCCATCAGCCCCAGCATTTT. The full variable domain, completed using reference TRBV2 and TRBJ1-5, is EPEVTQTPSHQVTQMGQEVILRCVPISNHLYFYWYRQILGQKVEFLVSFYNNEISEKSEIFDDQFSVERPDGSNFTLKIRSTKLEDSAMYFCASSGTGGHQPQHFGDGTRLSIL.

The CDR3 is CASSRGQSSYNEQFF. The CDR3 nucleotides are TGCGCCAGCAGCCGAGGACAGAGCTCCTACAATGAGCAGTTCTTC. The V gene is TRBV5-1, the J gene TRBJ2-1; possibly TRBD1 for D (6 bases). Germline CDR1 reads SGHRS; CDR2 reads YFSETQ. This CDR3 spans 15 amino acids. V lost 4 bases and J lost 0, with 11 bases in between.

V gene TRBV10-3 combines with J gene TRBJ1-1, with D possibly matching TRBD1 (5 bases). V was pared by 6 bases and J by 4 bases, with 15 bases between. This CDR3 region has 14 residues. Germline V gene sequence: CDR1 ENHRY, CDR2 SYGVKD. CDR3 DNA sequence: TGTGCCATCAGGCCCCGGGACGACGGCACTGAAGCTTTCTTT. This codes for CAIRPRDDGTEAFF.

This chain connects TRBV7-8 to TRBJ2-5, with TRBD2 identical over 12 bases. The CDR3 is made up of 16 amino acids. The trim removed 5 bases at V and 2 bases at J, leaving 6 bases unmatched. The germline gives CDR1 SGHVS, CDR2 FQNEAQ. CDR3 sequence: CASSPTSGRLQETQYF. The CDR3 nucleotides are TGTGCCAGCAGCCCCACTAGCGGGAGGTTACAAGAGACCCAGTACTTC.

This chain links TRBV5-6 with TRBJ2-4; tentative D call: TRBD1 (6 bases). This CDR3 is built from 14 residues. V dropped 4 bases and J dropped 7 bases, with 15 bases sitting between them. Germline V gives CDR1 SGHDT, CDR2 YYEEEE. The CDR3 DNA reads as TGTGCCAGCAGCATCCGACAGGTTGGCAACATTCAGTACTTC. Its protein product is CASSIRQVGNIQYF.

This chain uses TRBV1 with TRBJ2-2; no check of the table's D call, TRBD2, against the DNA was made. TRBV1 is designated a pseudogene. The CDR3 has 17 residues. CDR3 DNA: TGCACCAGCAGCCAGCTACTAGCGGGGGGCGGTGCCGGGGAGCTGTTTTTT. Protein product: CTSSQLLAGGGAGELFF.